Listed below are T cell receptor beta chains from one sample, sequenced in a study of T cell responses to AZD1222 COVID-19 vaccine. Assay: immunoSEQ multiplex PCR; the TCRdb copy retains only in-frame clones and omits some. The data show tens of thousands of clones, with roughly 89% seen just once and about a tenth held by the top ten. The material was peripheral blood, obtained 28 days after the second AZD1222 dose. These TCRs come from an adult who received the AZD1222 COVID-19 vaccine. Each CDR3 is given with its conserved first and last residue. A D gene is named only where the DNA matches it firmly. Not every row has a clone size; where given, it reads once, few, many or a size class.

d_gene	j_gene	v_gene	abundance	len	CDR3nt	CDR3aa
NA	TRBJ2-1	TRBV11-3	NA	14	TGTGCCAGCAGCTTAGATCTTGGCGGGGATGAGCAGTTCTTC	CASSLDLGGDEQFF
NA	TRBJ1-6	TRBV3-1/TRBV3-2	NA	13	TGTGCCAGCAGCCCAGGCCGGAGGTCACCCCTCCACTTT	CASSPGRRSPLHF
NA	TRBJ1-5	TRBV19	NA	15	TGTGCCAGTAGTATAGCCCCAGGGAAAGGGCAGCCCCAGCATTTT	CASSIAPGKGQPQHF
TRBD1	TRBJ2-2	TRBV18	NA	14	TGTGCCAGCTCACCGGGACAGGGGGCCGGGGAGCTGTTTTTT	CASSPGQGAGELFF
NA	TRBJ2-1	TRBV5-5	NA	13	TGTGCCAGCAGCTGGCGTCTGTGGAATGAGCAGTTCTTC	CASSWRLWNEQFF
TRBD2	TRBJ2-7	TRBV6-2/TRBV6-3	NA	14	TGTGCCAGCAGTTACCTTGAGGGAGGGAACGAGCAGTACTTC	CASSYLEGGNEQYF
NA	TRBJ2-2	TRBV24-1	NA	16	TGTGCCACCAGTGAATCCCGGCCTTTGAACACCGGGGAGCTGTTTTTT	CATSESRPLNTGELFF
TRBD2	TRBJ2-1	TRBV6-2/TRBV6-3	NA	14	TGTGCCAGCAGTTCCCGGGGGGGGCTGAATGAGCAGTTCTTC	CASSSRGGLNEQFF
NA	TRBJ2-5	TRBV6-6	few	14	TGTGCCAGCCGCCGGGCGGGGTACCAAGAGACCCAGTACTTC	CASRRAGYQETQYF
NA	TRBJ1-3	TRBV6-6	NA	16	TGTGCCAGCAGTTACTCGATCAGGTCCTCTGGAAACACCATATATTTT	CASSYSIRSSGNTIYF
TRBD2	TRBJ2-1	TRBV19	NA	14	TGTGCCAGTAGGGGAGCGGGGGATAACAATGAGCAGTTCTTC	CASRGAGDNNEQFF
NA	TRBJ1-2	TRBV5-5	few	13	TGTGCCAGCAGCTCCGGGTCGGGCTATGGCTACACCTTC	CASSSGSGYGYTF
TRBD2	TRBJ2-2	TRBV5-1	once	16	TGCGCCAGCAGCTTGGCTAGCGGATCGGACACCGGGGAGCTGTTTTTT	CASSLASGSDTGELFF
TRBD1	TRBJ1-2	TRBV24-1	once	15	TGTGCCACCAGTGATCCGGGACAGCCCGTAGGAGGCTACACCTTC	CATSDPGQPVGGYTF
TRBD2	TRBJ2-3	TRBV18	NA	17	TGTGCCAGCTCACCAGGAAATAGCGGGGGTTTAACAGATACGCAGTATTTT	CASSPGNSGGLTDTQYF
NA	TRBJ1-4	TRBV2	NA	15	TGTGCCAGCAGTACGGCGGAGGGTTTTAATGAAAAACTGTTTTTT	CASSTAEGFNEKLFF
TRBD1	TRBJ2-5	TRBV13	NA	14	TGTGCCAGCAGCTCGGGACAGACGCAAGAGACCCAGTACTTC	CASSSGQTQETQYF
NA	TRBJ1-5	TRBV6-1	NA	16	TGTGCCAGCAGTGACCGCATGGGGGGGTTCTATCAGCCCCAGCATTTT	CASSDRMGGFYQPQHF
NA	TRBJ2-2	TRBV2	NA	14	TGTGCCAGCAGTCGAGCTAGGATAACCGGGGAGCTGTTTTTT	CASSRARITGELFF
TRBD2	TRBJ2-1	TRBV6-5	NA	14	TGTGCCAGCAGCCCGGGACTAGCGGGAAAAGAGCAGTTCTTC	CASSPGLAGKEQFF
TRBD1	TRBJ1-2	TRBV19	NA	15	TGTGCCAGTACCTTGGACAGGGGGCTTGGCTATGGCTACACCTTC	CASTLDRGLGYGYTF
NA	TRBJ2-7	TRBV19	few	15	TGTGCCAGTAGTATAACTTTTCTACCTGCCTACGAGCAGTACTTC	CASSITFLPAYEQYF
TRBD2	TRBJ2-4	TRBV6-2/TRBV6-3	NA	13	TGTGCCAGCAGTCCGTCCATAGCGGGGGCCCAATACTTC	CASSPSIAGAQYF
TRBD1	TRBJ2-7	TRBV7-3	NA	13	TGTGCCAGCAGCTTAGGGACAGGAGCCGAGCAGTACTTC	CASSLGTGAEQYF
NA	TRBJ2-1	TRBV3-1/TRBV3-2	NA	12	TGTGCCAGCAGCCAACCTTACAATGAGCAGTTCTTC	CASSQPYNEQFF
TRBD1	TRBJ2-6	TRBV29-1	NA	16	TGCAGCGTTACCGGACAGGGGGTGGCTGGGGCCAACGTCCTGACTTTC	CSVTGQGVAGANVLTF
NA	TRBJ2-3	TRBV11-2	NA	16	TGTGCCAGCAGCTTAGTCCCAGCGGTGGGCACAGATACGCAGTATTTT	CASSLVPAVGTDTQYF
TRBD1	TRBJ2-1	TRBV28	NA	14	TGTGCCAGCAGGGGGACAGGGGGTACGAATGAGCAGTTCTTC	CASRGTGGTNEQFF
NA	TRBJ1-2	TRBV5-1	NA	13	TGCGCCAGCAGCAATACAGGTCCCGGAGGCTACACCTTC	CASSNTGPGGYTF
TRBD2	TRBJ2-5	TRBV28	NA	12	TGTGCCAGCGCAGCGGGAGTTGAGACCCAGTACTTC	CASAAGVETQYF
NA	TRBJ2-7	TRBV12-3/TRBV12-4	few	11	TGTGCCAGCAGTTTTGTGGGCGAGCAGTACTTC	CASSFVGEQYF
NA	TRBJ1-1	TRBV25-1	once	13	TGTGCCAGCAGTGAAGCCCGAAGCCCTGAAGCTTTCTTT	CASSEARSPEAFF
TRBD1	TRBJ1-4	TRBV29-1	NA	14	TGCAGCGGCCAAACCGGGACAGGGCGCGAAAAACTGTTTTTT	CSGQTGTGREKLFF
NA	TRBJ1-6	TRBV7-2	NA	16	TGTGCCAGCAGCTTAGGGGAAATCTCCTATAATTCACCCCTCCACTTT	CASSLGEISYNSPLHF
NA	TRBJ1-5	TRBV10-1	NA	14	TGCGCCATTTGGGGGACTAAATTAAATCAGCCCCAGCATTTT	CAIWGTKLNQPQHF
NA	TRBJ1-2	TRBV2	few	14	TGTGCCAGCAGTGAAGGAACCCTCGTCTATGGCTACACCTTC	CASSEGTLVYGYTF
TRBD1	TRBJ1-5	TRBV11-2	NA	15	TGTGCCAGCAGCTTAGGCAACAGGGGGGGTCAGCCCCAGCATTTT	CASSLGNRGGQPQHF
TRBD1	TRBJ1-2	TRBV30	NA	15	TGTGCCTGGAGCCGGGACAGGGATCGGGCGGGTGGCTACACCTTC	CAWSRDRDRAGGYTF
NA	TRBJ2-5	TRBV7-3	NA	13	TGTGCCAGCAGCCAACGCCGACAAGAGACCCAGTACTTC	CASSQRRQETQYF
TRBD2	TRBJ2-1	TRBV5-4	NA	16	TGTGCCAGCAGCCGCAGGGCGGGAGGCCCCTACAATGAGCAGTTCTTC	CASSRRAGGPYNEQFF
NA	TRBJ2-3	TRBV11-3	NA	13	TGTGCCAGCAGCCCCAACGCGGGAGATACGCAGTATTTT	CASSPNAGDTQYF